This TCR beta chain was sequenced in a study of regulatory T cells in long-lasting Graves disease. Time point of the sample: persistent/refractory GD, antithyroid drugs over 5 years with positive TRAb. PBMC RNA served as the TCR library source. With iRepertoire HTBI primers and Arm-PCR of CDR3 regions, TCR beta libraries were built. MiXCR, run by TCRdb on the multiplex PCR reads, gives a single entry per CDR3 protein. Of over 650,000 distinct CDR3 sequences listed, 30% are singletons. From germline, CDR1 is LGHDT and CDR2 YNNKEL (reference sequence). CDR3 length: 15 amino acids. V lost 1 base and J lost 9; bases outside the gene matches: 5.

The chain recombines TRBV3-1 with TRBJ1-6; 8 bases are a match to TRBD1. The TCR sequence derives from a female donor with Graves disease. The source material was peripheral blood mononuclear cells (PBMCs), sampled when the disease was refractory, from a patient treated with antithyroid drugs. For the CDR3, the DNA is TGTGCCAGCAGCCAAGGGACAGGGATTGGTTCACCCCTCCACTTT. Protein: CASSQGTGIGSPLHF.